This TCR beta chain comes out of a study of blood T cell repertoires in COVID-19. Overall study context: Samples came from the United States, Italy and Spain, spanning acute and convalescent COVID-19. Sources were T cells, B-cell-depleted T cells, or PBMCs; the material itself was cDNA or gDNA.

Original data processing: Amplification from reference gene primers served as the basis for estimated nucleated cell counts. Data came from immunoSEQ multiplex PCR; TCRdb stores just in-frame clones and leaves some out. V, J and clone size are taken as reported in that table, and D and trimming were inferred from the DNA itself. The table has 200,000 or so clones, about 79% seen once; the top ten hold approximately 2.3%. The CDR3 length is 14 residues. V was trimmed by 0 bases and J by 6 bases, leaving 12 bases between them. CDR1 and CDR2 (germline): GTSNPN, SVGIG (reference sequence). The origin of this receptor is a man aged 35-49 years who had recovered from COVID-19. The chain has TRBV30 and TRBJ1-5, with D unclear. Source material: peripheral blood. The CDR3 is CAWSVGGPIQPQHF. The CDR3 DNA sequence: TGTGCCTGGAGTGTTGGCGGGCCTATTCAGCCCCAGCATTTT.